This passage covers 12 T cell receptor beta chains from one sample sequenced in a study of liver allograft versus peripheral blood T cells. In the study overall: Within transplanted livers, the T cell receptor repertoires were examined and compared against the repertoires present in the peripheral blood of liver transplant recipients.

From the reads, TCRdb called clonotypes with MiXCR, one entry per CDR3 protein. The profile covers 4,000 to 6,500 distinct CDR3 sequences, with about 15% appearing a single time and about 9.4% taken by the ten largest. The receptors were sampled from a human patient who had a liver transplant. The graft donor may have contributed some T cells.

For this clonotype: A much larger clone differs from this one at a single base, so this may be a read error. This chain connects TRBV7-9 to TRBJ1-1; no clear D gene. Germline CDR1 is SEHNR and CDR2 is FQNEAQ (reference sequence). Trimming removed 7 bases from V and 0 bases from J, with 15 bases in between. The CDR3 loop spans 15 amino acids. The CDR3 nucleotides are TGTGCCAGCATCGAATCCGTGACAATGAACACTGAAGCTTTCTTT. Amino acids: CASIESVTMNTEAFF.

This clonotype ranks as medium-sized. The chain links TRBV6-5 to TRBJ1-5; 7 nucleotides align to TRBD1. This CDR3 has 18 residues. Germline V gene lookup returns CDR1 MNHEY and CDR2 SVGAGI. With V trimmed by 6 bases and J by 0 bases, 14 bases remained unmatched. CDR3 DNA: TGTGCCAGCAGCCGTCACAGGGGCCATTACGTTAGCAATCAGCCCCAGCATTTT. This gives the protein CASSRHRGHYVSNQPQHF.

This clonotype is labeled as medium-sized. This chain uses TRBV7-2 with TRBJ2-1, with D unclear. This CDR3 region has 14 residues. Germline V gene data show CDR1 as SGHTA and CDR2 as FQGNSA. Trimming stripped 2 bases from V and 0 bases from J, with 5 bases between. For the CDR3, the DNA is TGTGCCAGCAGCTTACTGGACTCCTACAATGAGCAGTTCTTC. It specifies CASSLLDSYNEQFF.

This clonotype was seen repeatedly, ten times or more. The chain recombines TRBV25-1 with TRBJ1-2; no firm D call. The V gene's germline CDR1 is MGHDK and CDR2 SYGVNS. This CDR3 comprises 13 residues. Trimming left V 2 bases short and J 0 bases short, with 4 bases between. CDR3: CASSETANYGYTF. CDR3 DNA sequence: TGTGCCAGCAGTGAAACAGCTAACTATGGCTACACCTTC.

This clonotype is classed as medium-sized. The V gene is TRBV5-5, the J gene TRBJ2-7, with 9 nucleotides matching TRBD2. V lost 0 bases to trimming and J lost 1 base; unmatched junction nucleotides: 5. Germline CDR1 is SGHKS and CDR2 is YYEKEE (reference sequence). The CDR3 length is 16 residues. For the CDR3, the DNA is TGTGCCAGCAGCTTGGCCATTAGCGGGGGATCCTACGAGCAGTACTTC. Its protein product is CASSLAISGGSYEQYF.

This clonotype appeared a few times. The chain is built from TRBV28 and TRBJ2-5; D is uncertain. Per germline, CDR1 MDHEN and CDR2 SYDVKM. The ends were cut back, 7 bases at V and 7 bases at J, with 16 bases in the middle. The CDR3 covers 13 residues. The CDR3 DNA sequence: TGTGCCAGCACCCTTACTGCCCCTGGGACCCAGTACTTC. It specifies CASTLTAPGTQYF.

In its sample, this clonotype was seen many times. The V and J genes are TRBV19 and TRBJ2-1; the match to TRBD2 covers 10 bases. This CDR3 contains 13 residues. Germline values: CDR1 LNHDA, CDR2 SQIVND (reference sequence). The junction had 5 bases not matched to a gene; V was cut back by 3 bases and J by 12 bases. CDR3 bases: TGTGCCAGTAGTATCCTCGGACTAGCGGCGCAGTTCTTC. This gives the protein CASSILGLAAQFF.

In its sample, this clonotype is medium-sized (0.01 to 0.1%). This chain connects TRBV9 to TRBJ1-2, with D possibly matching TRBD1 (5 bases). CDR3 length equals 15 residues. Germline CDR1 and CDR2: SGDLS and YYNGEE. The V end was cut by 2 bases, the J end by 0 bases, with 11 bases between. The CDR3: CASSVGTATNYGYTF. DNA for the CDR3: TGTGCCAGCAGCGTGGGGACTGCGACTAACTATGGCTACACCTTC.

This clonotype rates as medium-sized. This chain joins TRBV20-1 and TRBJ1-4; D gene unclear. V lost 6 bases and J 4 bases, leaving 9 bases between the germline ends. The germline V gene encodes CDR1 DFQATT and CDR2 SNEGSKA (reference sequence). The CDR3 has 12 residues. The DNA for the CDR3 is TGCAGTGCGTACGTCCATAATGAAAAACTGTTTTTT. This translates into CSAYVHNEKLFF.

This clonotype has a single count. This chain joins TRBV7-9 and TRBJ1-6, with TRBD1 matching 7 bases. Germline CDR1 SEHNR, CDR2 FQNEAQ (reference sequence). The CDR3 has 13 residues. Germline trimming cut 4 bases from V and 11 bases from J; bases unmatched to any gene: 5. The CDR3 is CASSSQGGPPLHF. For the CDR3, the DNA is TGTGCCAGCAGCTCTCAGGGGGGACCACCCCTCCACTTT. The variable domain in full, with the rest retrieved from reference TRBV7-9 and TRBJ1-6, is DTGVSQNPRHKITKRGQNVTFRCDPISEHNRLYWYRQTLGQGPEFLTYFQNEAQLEKSRLLSDRFSAERPKGSFSTLEIQRTEQGDSAMYLCASSSQGGPPLHFGNGTRLTVT.

In its sample, this clonotype is medium-sized. The chain joins TRBV18 to TRBJ2-7; no reliable D call. Trimming pared 5 bases from V and 2 bases from J, leaving 13 bases between. Germline V gene lookup returns CDR1 KGHSH and CDR2 LQKENI. The CDR3 spans 14 residues. CDR3 protein: CASSFKTGTYEQYF. CDR3 in DNA: TGTGCCAGCTCATTCAAGACGGGTACCTACGAGCAGTACTTC.

V and J are TRBV11-1 and TRBJ2-3, with D maybe TRBD1 (6 bases). This CDR3 region has 19 residues. V was clipped by 1 base and J by 2 bases, with 22 bases between them. Germline V gene data show CDR1 as SGHAT and CDR2 as FQDESV (reference sequence). CDR3 sequence reads: CASSLGGWGRAAPTDTQYF. The CDR3 nucleotides are TGTGCCAGCAGCTTAGGCGGATGGGGGCGAGCCGCACCCACAGATACGCAGTATTTT. Using reference TRBV11-1 and TRBJ2-3 for the parts outside the CDR3, the full variable domain is EAEVAQSPRYKITEKSQAVAFWCDPISGHATLYWYRQILGQGPELLVQFQDESVVDDSQLPKDRFSAERLKGVDSTLKIQPAELGDSAMYLCASSLGGWGRAAPTDTQYFGPGTRLTVL.